The text below deals with one T cell receptor (beta chain). Sequenced by immunoSEQ multiplex PCR; TCRdb stores in-frame clones only, minus some. Of roughly 40,000 clones in the sample, approximately 88% were seen once. These data are taken from a study of OX40 agonist ivuxolimab in advanced cancers. Study overall: Head and neck, renal cell, melanoma or hepatocellular carcinoma were the cancers that dose-escalation patients had. Three patients showed partial responses: one hepatocellular carcinoma and two cutaneous melanoma cases.

Germline assignment: CDR1 MDHEN and CDR2 SYDVKM. The CDR3 is made up of 14 amino acids. V was cut by 5 bases and J by 0 bases, with 7 bases left in between. The J gene is TRBJ1-4, the V gene TRBV28; D is unresolved. The sample consisted of CD4+ or CD8+ T cells sorted from blood, taken in a trial of the OX40 agonist ivuxolimab. The sequence derives from an adult with an advanced solid tumor such as melanoma, head and neck, liver or kidney cancer. The CDR3 region is CASSPPPTNEKLFF. The CDR3 DNA reads as TGTGCCAGCAGTCCCCCGCCAACTAATGAAAAACTGTTTTTT.